The source of this TCR beta chain is a study of T cell responses to AZD1222 COVID-19 vaccine. The V gene lost 6 bases and the J gene lost 7 bases, with 15 bases spanning the gap. The CDR3 length is 13 residues. The protocol was immunoSEQ multiplex PCR, while the TCRdb copy is restricted to in-frame clones and leaves out a portion. The table shows approximately 150,000 clones, with about 92% occurring only once. This TCR came from an adult in good health. This chain uses TRBV12-3 or TRBV12-4 with TRBJ1-2; tentatively, D is TRBD1 (6 bases). Sequencing was performed on peripheral blood, taken on day 0 of MenACWY control vaccination. The CDR3 loop reads CASSLGGSRGYTF. DNA for the CDR3: TGTGCCAGCAGCCTAGGGGGTTCCCGTGGCTACACCTTC.